This T cell receptor (beta chain) is from a study of T cell responses to AZD1222 COVID-19 vaccine. Background on the study: Pooled in the analysis were second doses at about 4 or about 12 weeks.

Sequencing was performed with immunoSEQ multiplex PCR; in TCRdb, only in-frame clones are kept and a portion is missing. The profile shows over 100,000 clones, approximately 90% of them singletons. The ends were cut back, 6 bases at V and 4 bases at J, with 17 bases in the middle. The CDR3 loop spans 14 amino acids. The germline CDR1 and CDR2 sequences are SGDLS and YYNGEE. In the case of this clone: Its antigen is undetermined.

Study results and limitations: Reports indicate that nearly half of spike-specific TCRs are directed at unmutated variant regions. Spike-specific TCRs gained breadth and depth after people received two AZD1222 doses. Donors skewed white British and female; clonal diversity was possibly underestimated.

V is TRBV9 and J is TRBJ2-7; D could derive from TRBD1 or TRBD2 (6 bases each). The sequencing here drew on peripheral blood, taken on day 0 of AZD1222 vaccination. This TCR derives from an adult in good health. CDR3 in amino acids: CASNTLGGSYEQYF. In nucleotides, the CDR3 is TGTGCCAGCAACACCCTGGGGGGCTCGTACGAGCAGTACTTC.